This T cell receptor beta chain appears in the sequencing data of a study of blood T cell repertoires in COVID-19. Individuals aged about 18 to 89 years were recruited from fewer than 30 US areas. The protocol was immunoSEQ multiplex PCR, while the TCRdb copy is restricted to in-frame clones and leaves out a portion. This sample has about 460,000 clones; roughly nine tenths occur once, and the top ten carry roughly 8%. The V end lost 1 base, the J end lost 0 bases, and 7 bases lay between the germline ends. Looked up from germline, CDR1 is MNHEY and CDR2 is SMNVEV (reference sequence). This CDR3 has 14 residues.

The clonotype was recovered from a woman aged 55-69 years who had recovered from COVID-19. The sequenced material came from PBMCs or T cells enriched from blood (not recorded which). The chain has TRBV27 and TRBJ2-7; D is unclear. The CDR3: CASSLYGSSYEQYF. The CDR3 DNA reads as TGTGCCAGCAGTTTATATGGCTCCTCCTACGAGCAGTACTTC.